The 2 T cell receptor beta chains below all came from one sample that was sequenced in a study of blood T cell repertoires in COVID-19. Sequencing used immunoSEQ multiplex PCR; TCRdb keeps in-frame clones, though not all of them. The table lists 140,000 to 150,000 clones, about 82% of them singletons. Material for sequencing was peripheral blood. These receptors were obtained from a woman in her thirties or forties with active or convalescent COVID-19.

The V call is TRBV2, the J call TRBJ2-7, with D unresolved. The germline V gene has CDR1 SNHLY and CDR2 FYNNEI. V lost 5 bases, J lost 9 bases, and 23 bases lay in between. The CDR3 totals 15 residues. CDR3 sequence (DNA): TGTGCCAGCAGTCCGGATACCCGAGGATTCGCCGGGCAGTACTTC. Protein: CASSPDTRGFAGQYF.

The J gene is TRBJ2-6, the V gene TRBV5-4; 10 bases match TRBD1. CDR1 and CDR2 from the germline V gene are SGHNT and YYREEE (reference sequence). V was clipped by 4 bases and J by 1 base; unmatched bases: 5. This CDR3 region has 17 residues. The CDR3 nucleotides are TGTGCCAGCAGCCCGACAGGGGGCAGATCTGGGGCCAACGTCCTGACTTTC. As protein: CASSPTGGRSGANVLTF.